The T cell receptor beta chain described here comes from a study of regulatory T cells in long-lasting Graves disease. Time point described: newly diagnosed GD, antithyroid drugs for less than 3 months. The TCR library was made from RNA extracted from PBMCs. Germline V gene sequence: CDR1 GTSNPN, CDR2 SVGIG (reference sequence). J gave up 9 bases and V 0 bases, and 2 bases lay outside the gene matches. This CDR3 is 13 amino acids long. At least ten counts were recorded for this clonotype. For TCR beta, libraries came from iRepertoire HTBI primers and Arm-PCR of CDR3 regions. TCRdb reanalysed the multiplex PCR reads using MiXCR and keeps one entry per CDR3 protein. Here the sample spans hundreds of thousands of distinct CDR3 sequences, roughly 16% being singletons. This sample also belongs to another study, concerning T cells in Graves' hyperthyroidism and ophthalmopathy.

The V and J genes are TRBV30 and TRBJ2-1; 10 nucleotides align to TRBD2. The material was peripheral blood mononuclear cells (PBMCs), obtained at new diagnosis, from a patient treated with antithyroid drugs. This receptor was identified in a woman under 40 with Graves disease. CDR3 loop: CAWSVLAGTEQFF. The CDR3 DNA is TGTGCCTGGAGTGTACTAGCGGGAACTGAGCAGTTCTTC.